This T cell receptor beta chain was found in a study of blood T cells in healthy people across ages. There are 16 residues in the CDR3. The germline V gene has CDR1 DFQATT and CDR2 SNEGSKA (reference sequence). A second PCR of 7 to 11 cycles used a sample-barcoded 5' primer and a J-beta primer mix. Using its own MiXCR run on the 5' RACE reads, TCRdb lists one record per CDR3 protein. This sample carries about 830,000 distinct CDR3 sequences, approximately 67% of them seen once, and the ten largest clones take 28%. This chain uses TRBV20-1 with TRBJ2-4, with 15 bases aligning to TRBD2. The last part of the DNA fits TRBJ2-5 better; the J call may be wrong. The sample consisted of blood. The receptor was derived from a man aged 25-45 years in good health. The CDR3 here is CSASFGTSGGLETQYF. Written as DNA, the CDR3 is TGCAGTGCTAGTTTCGGGACTAGCGGGGGGCTAGAGACCCAGTACTTC.